The source of this T cell receptor beta chain is a study of T cells after posttransplantation cyclophosphamide. Findings of the study overall: TRB overlap between skin or GI tissue T cells and blood was limited.

V lost 3 bases to trimming and J lost 2 bases; unmatched junction nucleotides: 1. This CDR3 region has 14 residues. The germline V gene has CDR1 MGHDK and CDR2 SYGVNS. This clone has more than one count but fewer than ten. Its antigen is not identified. Libraries were prepared by immunoSEQ multiplex PCR; TCRdb keeps only in-frame clonotypes and omits some of them. The sample shows several thousand clones, approximately 87% of them seen only once. A marrow graft followed busulfan-fludarabine conditioning, with cyclophosphamide on days +3 and +4. The origin of this receptor is a female patient aged 40 to 50 who received an allogeneic stem cell transplant from an unrelated donor, was CMV-positive, and had no GVHD. Some T cells may be transferred from the graft donor. V usage is TRBV25-1 and J usage is TRBJ2-7; 10 bases agree with TRBD1. The sequences come from PBMCs, collected after allogeneic stem cell transplant with posttransplant cyclophosphamide. CDR3 coding DNA: TGTGCCAGCAGTGAGGGACAGGGGACCTACGAGCAGTACTTC. This encodes CASSEGQGTYEQYF.